A single T cell receptor (beta chain) is shown here with its context. These data are taken from a study of OX40 agonist ivuxolimab in advanced cancers. The V gene's germline CDR1 is LNHDA and CDR2 SQIVND (reference sequence). The V end lost 5 bases, the J end lost 1 base, and 9 bases lay between the germline ends. The CDR3 extends over 14 amino acids. Sequenced by immunoSEQ multiplex PCR; TCRdb stores in-frame clones only, minus some. The sample carries 40,000 to 50,000 clones, 85% recorded once. The specimen comprised CD4+ or CD8+ T cells sorted from blood, sampled in a trial of the OX40 agonist ivuxolimab. This clonotype was sampled from an adult with an advanced solid tumor such as melanoma, head and neck, liver or kidney cancer. This sequence joins TRBV19 and TRBJ1-5, with a tentative D call TRBD1 (6 bases). The CDR3 nucleotides are TGTGCCAGTAGTTTGGGGGCGAGCAATCAGCCCCAGCATTTT. Protein: CASSLGASNQPQHF.